A single T cell receptor beta chain is shown here with its context. Time point specified: new active TB diagnosis, blood taken before or within 7 days of starting treatment. This sample is part of a study of T cells in tuberculosis. CDR3 size: 14 residues. Clones were read by immunoSEQ multiplex PCR, and TCRdb kept only the in-frame ones, dropping some. The sample carries tens of thousands of clones, approximately 90% recorded once. The sequencing here drew on PBMCs, taken at tuberculosis diagnosis. This TCR was recovered from an adult with tuberculosis. The chain links TRBV21-1 to TRBJ2-7; TRBD1 is taken as the D call from the table, unchecked against the DNA. TRBV21-1 is annotated as a pseudogene. The CDR3 region has the DNA TGTGCCAGCAGCAGGGGGACAGGCGATACGAAGCAGTACGTC. It specifies CASSRGTGDTKQYV.